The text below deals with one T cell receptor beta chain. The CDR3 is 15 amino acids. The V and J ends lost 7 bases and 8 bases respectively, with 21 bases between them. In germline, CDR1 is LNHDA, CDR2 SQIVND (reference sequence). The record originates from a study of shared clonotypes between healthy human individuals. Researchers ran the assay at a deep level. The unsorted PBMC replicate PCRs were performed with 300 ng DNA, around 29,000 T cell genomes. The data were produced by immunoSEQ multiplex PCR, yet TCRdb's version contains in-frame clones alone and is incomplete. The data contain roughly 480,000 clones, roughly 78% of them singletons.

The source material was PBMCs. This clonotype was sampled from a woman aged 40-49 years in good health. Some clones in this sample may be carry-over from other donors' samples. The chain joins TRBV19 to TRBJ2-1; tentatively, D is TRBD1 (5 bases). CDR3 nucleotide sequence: TGTGCCAGTACCACCACTCAGGGTCGGCTAGATGAGCAGTTCTTC. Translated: CASTTTQGRLDEQFF.